Described below is a single T cell receptor beta chain sequence and its context. The data stem from a study of blood T cell repertoires in COVID-19. On the study more broadly: Some COVID-19 samples were acute and others convalescent; all came from the United States, Italy and Spain. Nucleic acid was either cDNA or gDNA, and it came from T cells, B-cell-depleted T cells, or PBMCs.

This CDR3 has 13 amino acids. Germline V gives CDR1 SNHLY, CDR2 FYNNEI. Trimming took 9 bases from V and 6 from J, leaving 16 bases between them. As handled by the study authors: Reference gene primer amplification yielded estimated nucleated cell counts. The method was immunoSEQ multiplex PCR; TCRdb's version includes in-frame clones alone and lacks a portion of them. The V and J calls and the clone size are those of that table, but D and trimming were determined from the DNA. The data contain over 45,000 clones, around nine tenths of them singletons. The chain carries TRBV2 and TRBJ2-3; tentatively, D is TRBD2 (6 bases). This receptor was identified in a man in his sixties with active COVID-19. The sequenced sample was peripheral blood. Here the CDR3 DNA reads TGTGCCAGTCACCGGGGGTTTGCCGATACGCAGTATTTT. Protein sequence: CASHRGFADTQYF. The whole variable domain, remainder taken from reference TRBV2 and TRBJ2-3, is EPEVTQTPSHQVTQMGQEVILRCVPISNHLYFYWYRQILGQKVEFLVSFYNNEISEKSEIFDDQFSVERPDGSNFTLKIRSTKLEDSAMYFCASHRGFADTQYFGPGTRLTVL.